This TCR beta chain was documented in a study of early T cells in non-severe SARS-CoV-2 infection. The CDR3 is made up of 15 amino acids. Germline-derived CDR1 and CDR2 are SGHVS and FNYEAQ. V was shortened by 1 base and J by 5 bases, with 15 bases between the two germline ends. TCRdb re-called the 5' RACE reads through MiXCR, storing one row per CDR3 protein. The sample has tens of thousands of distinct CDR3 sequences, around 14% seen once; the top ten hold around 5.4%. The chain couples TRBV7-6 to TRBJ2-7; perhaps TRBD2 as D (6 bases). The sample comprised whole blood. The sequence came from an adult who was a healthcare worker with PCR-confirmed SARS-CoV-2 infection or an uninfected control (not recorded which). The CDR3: CASSLEAGKSHEQYF. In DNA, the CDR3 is TGTGCCAGCAGCTTAGAGGCGGGAAAAAGCCACGAGCAGTACTTC.